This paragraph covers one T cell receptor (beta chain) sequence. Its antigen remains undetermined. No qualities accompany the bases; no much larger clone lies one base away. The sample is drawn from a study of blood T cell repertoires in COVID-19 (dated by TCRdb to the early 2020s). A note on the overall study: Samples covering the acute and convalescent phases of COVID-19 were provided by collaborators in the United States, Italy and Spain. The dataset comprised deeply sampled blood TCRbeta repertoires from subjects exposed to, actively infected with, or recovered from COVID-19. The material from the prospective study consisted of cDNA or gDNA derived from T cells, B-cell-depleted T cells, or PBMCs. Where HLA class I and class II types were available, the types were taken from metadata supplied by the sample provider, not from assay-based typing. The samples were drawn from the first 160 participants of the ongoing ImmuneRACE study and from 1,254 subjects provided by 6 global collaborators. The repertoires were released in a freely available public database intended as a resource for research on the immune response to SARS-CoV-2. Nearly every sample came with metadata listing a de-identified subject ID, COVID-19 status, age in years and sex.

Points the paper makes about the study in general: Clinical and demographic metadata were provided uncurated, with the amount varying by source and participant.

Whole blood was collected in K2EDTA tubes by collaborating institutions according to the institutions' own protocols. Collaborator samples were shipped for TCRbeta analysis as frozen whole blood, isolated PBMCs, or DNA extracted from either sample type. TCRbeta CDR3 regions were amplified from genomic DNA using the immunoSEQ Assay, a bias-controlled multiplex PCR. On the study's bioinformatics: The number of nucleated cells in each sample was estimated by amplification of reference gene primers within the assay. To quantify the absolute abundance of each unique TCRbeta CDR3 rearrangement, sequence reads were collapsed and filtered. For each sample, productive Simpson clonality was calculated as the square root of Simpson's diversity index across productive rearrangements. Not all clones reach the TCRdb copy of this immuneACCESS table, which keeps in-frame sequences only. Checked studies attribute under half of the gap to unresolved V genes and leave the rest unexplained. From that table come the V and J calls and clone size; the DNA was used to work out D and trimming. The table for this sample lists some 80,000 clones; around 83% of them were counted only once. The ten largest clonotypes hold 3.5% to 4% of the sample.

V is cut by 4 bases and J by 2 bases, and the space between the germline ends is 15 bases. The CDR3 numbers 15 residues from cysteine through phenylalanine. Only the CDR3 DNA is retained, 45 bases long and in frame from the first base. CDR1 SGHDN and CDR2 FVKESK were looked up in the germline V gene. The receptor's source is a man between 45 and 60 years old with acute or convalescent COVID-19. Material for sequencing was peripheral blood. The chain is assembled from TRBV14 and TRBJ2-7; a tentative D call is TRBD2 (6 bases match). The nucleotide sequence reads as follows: TGTGCCAGCAGCCGTCAAGGACTAACAGCCTACGAGCAGTACTTC. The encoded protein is CASSRQGLTAYEQYF.